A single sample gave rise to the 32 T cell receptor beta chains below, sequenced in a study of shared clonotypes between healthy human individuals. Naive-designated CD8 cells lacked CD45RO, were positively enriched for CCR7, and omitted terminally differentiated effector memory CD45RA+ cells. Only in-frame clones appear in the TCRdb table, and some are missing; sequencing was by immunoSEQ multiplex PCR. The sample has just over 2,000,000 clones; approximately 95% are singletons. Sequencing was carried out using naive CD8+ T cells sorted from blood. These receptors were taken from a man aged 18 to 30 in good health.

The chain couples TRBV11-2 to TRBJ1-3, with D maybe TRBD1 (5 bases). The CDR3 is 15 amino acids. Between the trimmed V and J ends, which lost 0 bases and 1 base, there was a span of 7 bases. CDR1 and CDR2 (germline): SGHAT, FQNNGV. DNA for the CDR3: TGTGCCAGCAGCTTAGATTGGGGGTCTGGAAACACCATATATTTT. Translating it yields CASSLDWGSGNTIYF. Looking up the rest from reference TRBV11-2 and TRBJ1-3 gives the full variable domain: EAGVAQSPRYKIIEKRQSVAFWCNPISGHATLYWYQQILGQGPKLLIQFQNNGVVDDSQLPKDRFSAERLKGVDSTLKIQPAKLEDSAVYLCASSLDWGSGNTIYFGEGSWLTVV.

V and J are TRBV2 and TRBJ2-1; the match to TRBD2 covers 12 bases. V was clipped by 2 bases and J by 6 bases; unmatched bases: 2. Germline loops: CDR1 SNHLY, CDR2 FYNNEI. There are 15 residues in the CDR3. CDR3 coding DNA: TGTGCCAGCAGTGAACTAGCGGGAGGGCTCAATGAGCAGTTCTTC. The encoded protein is CASSELAGGLNEQFF.

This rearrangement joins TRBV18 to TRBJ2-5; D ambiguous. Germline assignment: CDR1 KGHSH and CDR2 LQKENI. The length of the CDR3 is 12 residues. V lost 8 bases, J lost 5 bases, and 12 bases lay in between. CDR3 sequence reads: CASADPRETQYF. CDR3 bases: TGTGCCAGCGCGGACCCCAGGGAGACCCAGTACTTC.

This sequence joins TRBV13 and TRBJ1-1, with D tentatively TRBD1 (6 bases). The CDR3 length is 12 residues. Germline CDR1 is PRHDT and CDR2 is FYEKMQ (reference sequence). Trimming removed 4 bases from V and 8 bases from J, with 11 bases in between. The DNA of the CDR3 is TGTGCCAGCAGCTCAGGGACACTCGAAGCTTTCTTT. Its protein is CASSSGTLEAFF.

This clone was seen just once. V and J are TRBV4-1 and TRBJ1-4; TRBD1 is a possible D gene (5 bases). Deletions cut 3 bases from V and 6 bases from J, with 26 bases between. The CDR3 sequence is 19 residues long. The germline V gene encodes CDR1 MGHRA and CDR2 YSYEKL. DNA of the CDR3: TGCGCCAGCAGCCACCCGCGGACGGAGGGGTGGTCAGTCTATGAAAAACTGTTTTTT. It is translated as CASSHPRTEGWSVYEKLFF.

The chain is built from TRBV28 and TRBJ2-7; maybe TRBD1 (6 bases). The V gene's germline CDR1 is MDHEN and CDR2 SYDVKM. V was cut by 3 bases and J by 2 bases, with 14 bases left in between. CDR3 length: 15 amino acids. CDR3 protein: CASSFPGQTAYEQYF. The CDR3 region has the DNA TGTGCCAGCAGTTTTCCCGGACAGACTGCCTACGAGCAGTACTTC.

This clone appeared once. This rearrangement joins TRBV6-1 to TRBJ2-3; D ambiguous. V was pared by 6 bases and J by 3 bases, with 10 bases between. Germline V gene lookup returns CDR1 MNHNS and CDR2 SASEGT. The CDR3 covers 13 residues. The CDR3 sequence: CASSTATTDTQYF. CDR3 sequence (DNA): TGTGCCAGCAGCACAGCCACAACAGATACGCAGTATTTT.

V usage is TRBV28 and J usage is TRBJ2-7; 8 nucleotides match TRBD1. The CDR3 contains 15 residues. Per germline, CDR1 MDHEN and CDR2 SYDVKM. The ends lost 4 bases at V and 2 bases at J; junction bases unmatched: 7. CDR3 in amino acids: CASSSMDRAPYEQYF. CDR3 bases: TGTGCCAGCAGTTCTATGGACAGGGCCCCCTACGAGCAGTACTTC.

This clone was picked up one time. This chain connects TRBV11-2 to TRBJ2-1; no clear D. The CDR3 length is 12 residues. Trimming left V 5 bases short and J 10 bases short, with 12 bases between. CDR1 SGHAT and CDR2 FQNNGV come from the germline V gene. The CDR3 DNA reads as TGTGCCAGCAGCCACAACAGTCCAGAGCAGTTCTTC. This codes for CASSHNSPEQFF.

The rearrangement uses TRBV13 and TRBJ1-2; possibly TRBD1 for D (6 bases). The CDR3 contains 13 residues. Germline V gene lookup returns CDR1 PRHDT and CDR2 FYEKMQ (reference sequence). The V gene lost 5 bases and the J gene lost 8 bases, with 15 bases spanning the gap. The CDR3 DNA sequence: TGTGCCAGCAGCCTCACAGGGACCGGAGGCTACACCTTC. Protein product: CASSLTGTGGYTF. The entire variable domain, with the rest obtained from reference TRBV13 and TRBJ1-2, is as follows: AAGVIQSPRHLIKEKRETATLKCYPIPRHDTVYWYQQGPGQDPQFLISFYEKMQSDKGSIPDRFSAQQFSDYHSELNMSSLELGDSALYFCASSLTGTGGYTFGSGTRLTVV.

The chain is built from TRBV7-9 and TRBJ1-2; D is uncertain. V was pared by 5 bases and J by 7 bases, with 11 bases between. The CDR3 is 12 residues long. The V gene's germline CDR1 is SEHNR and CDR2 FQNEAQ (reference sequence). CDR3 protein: CASSLGRRGYTF. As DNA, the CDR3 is TGTGCCAGCAGCCTCGGGCGTCGTGGCTACACCTTC. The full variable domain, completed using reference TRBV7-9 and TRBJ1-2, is DTGVSQNPRHKITKRGQNVTFRCDPISEHNRLYWYRQTLGQGPEFLTYFQNEAQLEKSRLLSDRFSAERPKGSFSTLEIQRTEQGDSAMYLCASSLGRRGYTFGSGTRLTVV.

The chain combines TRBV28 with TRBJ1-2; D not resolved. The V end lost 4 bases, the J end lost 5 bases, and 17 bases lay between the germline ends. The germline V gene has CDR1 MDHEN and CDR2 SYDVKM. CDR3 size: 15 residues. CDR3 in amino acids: CASSYAGLNVYGYTF. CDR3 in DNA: TGTGCCAGCAGTTACGCAGGACTGAATGTTTATGGCTACACCTTC.

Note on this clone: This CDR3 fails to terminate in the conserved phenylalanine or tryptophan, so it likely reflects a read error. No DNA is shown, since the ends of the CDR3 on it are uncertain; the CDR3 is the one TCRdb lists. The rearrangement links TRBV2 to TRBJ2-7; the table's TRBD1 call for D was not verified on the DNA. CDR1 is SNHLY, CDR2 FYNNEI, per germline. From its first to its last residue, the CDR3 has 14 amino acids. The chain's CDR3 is CASSEALLAQGPYI.

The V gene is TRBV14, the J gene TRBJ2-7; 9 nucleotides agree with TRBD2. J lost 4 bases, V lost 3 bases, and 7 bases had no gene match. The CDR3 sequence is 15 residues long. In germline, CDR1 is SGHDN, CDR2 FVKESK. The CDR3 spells CASSHNLAGAYEQYF. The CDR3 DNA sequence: TGTGCCAGCAGCCATAACTTAGCGGGAGCTTACGAGCAGTACTTC.

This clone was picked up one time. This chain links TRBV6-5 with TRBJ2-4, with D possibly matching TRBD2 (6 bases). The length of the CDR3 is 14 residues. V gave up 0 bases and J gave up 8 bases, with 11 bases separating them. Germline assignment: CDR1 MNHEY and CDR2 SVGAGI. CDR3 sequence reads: CASSYSTSGDIQYF. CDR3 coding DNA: TGTGCCAGCAGTTACTCGACATCGGGGGACATTCAGTACTTC.

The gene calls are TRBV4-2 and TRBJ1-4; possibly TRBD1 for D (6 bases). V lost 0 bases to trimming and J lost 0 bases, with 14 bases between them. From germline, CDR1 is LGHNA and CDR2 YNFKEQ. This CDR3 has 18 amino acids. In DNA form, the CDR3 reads TGTGCCAGCAGCCAAGAGCACAGGGAGGTCCCAACTAATGAAAAACTGTTTTTT. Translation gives CASSQEHREVPTNEKLFF.

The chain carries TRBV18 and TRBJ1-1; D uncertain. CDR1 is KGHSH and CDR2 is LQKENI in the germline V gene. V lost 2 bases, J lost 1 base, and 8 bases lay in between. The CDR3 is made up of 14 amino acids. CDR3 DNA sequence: TGTGCCAGCTCACCAGCTGCAGGGAACACTGAAGCTTTCTTT. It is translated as CASSPAAGNTEAFF. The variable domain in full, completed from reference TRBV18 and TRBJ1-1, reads NAGVMQNPRHLVRRRGQEARLRCSPMKGHSHVYWYRQLPEEGLKFMVYLQKENIIDESGMPKERFSAEFPKEGPSILRIQQVVRGDSAAYFCASSPAAGNTEAFFGQGTRLTVV.

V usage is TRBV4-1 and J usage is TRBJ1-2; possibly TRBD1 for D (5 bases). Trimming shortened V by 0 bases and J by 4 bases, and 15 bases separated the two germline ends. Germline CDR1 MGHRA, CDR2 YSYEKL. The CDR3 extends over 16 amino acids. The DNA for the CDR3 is TGCGCCAGCAGCCAAGAGCCGGGACCAGGGATCTATGGCTACACCTTC. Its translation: CASSQEPGPGIYGYTF.

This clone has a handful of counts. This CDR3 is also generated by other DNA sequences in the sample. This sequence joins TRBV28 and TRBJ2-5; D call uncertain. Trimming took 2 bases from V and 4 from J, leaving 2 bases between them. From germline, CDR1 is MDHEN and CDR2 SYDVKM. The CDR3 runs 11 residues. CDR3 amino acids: CASSLGETQYF. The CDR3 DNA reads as TGTGCCAGCAGTTTAGGAGAGACCCAGTACTTC.

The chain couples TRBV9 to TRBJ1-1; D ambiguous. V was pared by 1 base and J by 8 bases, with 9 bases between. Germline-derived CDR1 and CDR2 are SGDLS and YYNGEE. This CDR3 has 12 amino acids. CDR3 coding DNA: TGTGCCAGCAGCGTAAACGGAGTAGAAGCTTTCTTT. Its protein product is CASSVNGVEAFF.

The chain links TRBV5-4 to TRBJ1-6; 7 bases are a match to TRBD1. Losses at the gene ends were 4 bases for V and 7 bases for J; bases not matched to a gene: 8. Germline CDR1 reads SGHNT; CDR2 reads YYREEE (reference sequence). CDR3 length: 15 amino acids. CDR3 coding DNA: TGTGCCAGCAGCCTAACCGGGACAGTCAATTCACCCCTCCACTTT. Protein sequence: CASSLTGTVNSPLHF. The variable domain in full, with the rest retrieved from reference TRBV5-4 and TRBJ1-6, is ETGVTQSPTHLIKTRGQQVTLRCSSQSGHNTVSWYQQALGQGPQFIFQYYREEENGRGNFPPRFSGLQFPNYSSELNVNALELDDSALYLCASSLTGTVNSPLHFGNGTRLTVT.

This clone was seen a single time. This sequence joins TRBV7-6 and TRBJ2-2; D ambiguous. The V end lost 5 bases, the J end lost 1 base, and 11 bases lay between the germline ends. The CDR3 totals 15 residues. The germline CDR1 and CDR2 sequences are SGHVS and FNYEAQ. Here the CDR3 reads CASSQMTGNTGELFF. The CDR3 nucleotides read TGTGCCAGCAGCCAAATGACCGGGAACACCGGGGAGCTGTTTTTT.

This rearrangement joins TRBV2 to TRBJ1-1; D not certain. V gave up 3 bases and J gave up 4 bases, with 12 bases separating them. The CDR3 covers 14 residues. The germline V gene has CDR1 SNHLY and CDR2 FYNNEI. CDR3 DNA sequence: TGTGCCAGCAGTGACATGGGTAGGGTCACTGAAGCTTTCTTT. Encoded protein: CASSDMGRVTEAFF.

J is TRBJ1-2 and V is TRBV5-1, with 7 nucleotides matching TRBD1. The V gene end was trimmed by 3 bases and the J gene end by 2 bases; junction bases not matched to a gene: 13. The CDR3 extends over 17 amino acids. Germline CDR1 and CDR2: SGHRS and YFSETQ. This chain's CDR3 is CASSSQSGQTINYGYTF. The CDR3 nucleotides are TGCGCCAGCAGCTCCCAGTCGGGACAGACAATCAACTATGGCTACACCTTC.

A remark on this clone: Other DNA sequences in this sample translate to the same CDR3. The CDR3 sequence: CASSLDGAYEQYF. CDR3 DNA sequence: TGTGCCAGCAGCCTGGACGGGGCCTACGAGCAGTACTTC. This sequence joins TRBV11-2 and TRBJ2-7; possible D gene TRBD2, 5 bases. Trimming left V 5 bases short and J 2 bases short, with 10 bases between. The germline gives CDR1 SGHAT, CDR2 FQNNGV. The CDR3 is made up of 13 amino acids.

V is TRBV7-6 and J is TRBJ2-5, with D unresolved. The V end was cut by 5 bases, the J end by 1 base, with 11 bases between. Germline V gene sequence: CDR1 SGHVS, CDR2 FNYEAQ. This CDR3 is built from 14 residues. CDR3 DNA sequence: TGTGCCAGCAGCCCATGGACGGTCCAAGAGACCCAGTACTTC. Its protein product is CASSPWTVQETQYF. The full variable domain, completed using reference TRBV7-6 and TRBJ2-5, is GAGVSQSPRYKVTKRGQDVALRCDPISGHVSLYWYRQALGQGPEFLTYFNYEAQQDKSGLPNDRFSAERPEGSISTLTIQRTEQRDSAMYRCASSPWTVQETQYFGPGTRLLVL.

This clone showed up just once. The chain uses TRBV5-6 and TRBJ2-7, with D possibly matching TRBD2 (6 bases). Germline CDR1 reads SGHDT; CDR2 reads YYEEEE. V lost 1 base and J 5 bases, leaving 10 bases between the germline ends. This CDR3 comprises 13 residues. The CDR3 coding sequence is TGTGCCAGCAGCTTGTCGGGGGAACACGAGCAGTACTTC. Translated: CASSLSGEHEQYF.

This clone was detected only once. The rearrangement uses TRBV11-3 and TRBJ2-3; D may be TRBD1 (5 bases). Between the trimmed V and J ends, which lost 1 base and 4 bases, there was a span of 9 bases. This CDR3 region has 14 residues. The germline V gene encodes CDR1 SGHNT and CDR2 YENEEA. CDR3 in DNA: TGTGCCAGCAGCTTAGTCGCAGGGTCAGATACGCAGTATTTT. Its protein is CASSLVAGSDTQYF.

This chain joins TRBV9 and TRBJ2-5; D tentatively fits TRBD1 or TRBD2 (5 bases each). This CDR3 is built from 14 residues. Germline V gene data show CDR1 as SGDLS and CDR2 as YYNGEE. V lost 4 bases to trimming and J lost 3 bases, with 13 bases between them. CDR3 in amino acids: CASSPGHFEETQYF. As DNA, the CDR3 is TGTGCCAGCAGCCCGGGGCACTTCGAAGAGACCCAGTACTTC. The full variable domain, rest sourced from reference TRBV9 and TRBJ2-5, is DSGVTQTPKHLITATGQRVTLRCSPRSGDLSVYWYQQSLDQGLQFLIQYYNGEERAKGNILERFSAQQFPDLHSELNLSSLELGDSALYFCASSPGHFEETQYFGPGTRLLVL.

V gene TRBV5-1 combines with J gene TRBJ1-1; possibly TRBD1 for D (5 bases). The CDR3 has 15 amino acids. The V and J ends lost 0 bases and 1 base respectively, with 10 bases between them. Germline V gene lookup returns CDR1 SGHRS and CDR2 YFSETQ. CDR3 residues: CASSLDQGKNTEAFF. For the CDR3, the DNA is TGCGCCAGCAGCTTGGATCAGGGAAAGAACACTGAAGCTTTCTTT.

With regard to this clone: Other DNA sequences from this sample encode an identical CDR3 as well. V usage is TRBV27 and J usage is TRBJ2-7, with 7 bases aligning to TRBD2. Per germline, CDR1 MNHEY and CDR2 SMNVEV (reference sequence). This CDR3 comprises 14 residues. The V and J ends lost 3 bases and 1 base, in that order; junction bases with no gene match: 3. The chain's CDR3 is CASSLEGGSYEQYF. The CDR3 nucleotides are TGTGCCAGCAGTTTGGAGGGAGGGTCCTACGAGCAGTACTTC.

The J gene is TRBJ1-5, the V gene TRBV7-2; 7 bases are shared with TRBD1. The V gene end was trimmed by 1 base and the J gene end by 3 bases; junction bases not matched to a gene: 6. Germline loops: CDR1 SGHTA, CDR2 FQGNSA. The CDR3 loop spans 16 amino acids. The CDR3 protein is CASSLEKGADNQPQHF. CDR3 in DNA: TGTGCCAGCAGCTTAGAGAAGGGGGCAGACAATCAGCCCCAGCATTTT.